A selection of T cell receptor beta chains follows, all from one sample in a study of cytomegalovirus exposure and HLA in healthy donors. TCRdb's table, derived via immunoSEQ multiplex PCR, lists solely in-frame clones and lacks some. The data contain roughly 200,000 clones, about 77% of them seen just once; the ten biggest clones take up approximately 2.5%. Sequenced material: PBMCs. The source of these receptors is a man in his 60s in good health and CMV-seronegative. CDR3s include the opening cysteine and the closing phenylalanine or tryptophan. The order of the fields is D gene, clone size, J gene, V gene, CDR3 DNA, CDR3 protein. The D gene is left open where the match is weak. The size field is filled for only some rows; it gives once, few, many or a size class.

D: .; size: .; J: TRBJ2-3; V: TRBV19; DNA: TGTGCCAGTATGGGGGCAGCGGACCTCACAGATACGCAGTATTTT; CDR3: CASMGAADLTDTQYF
D: .; size: .; J: TRBJ1-2; V: TRBV28; DNA: TGTGCCAGCAAACCGGAGGGAGACTATGGCTACCCCTTC; CDR3: CASKPEGDYGYPF
D: TRBD1; size: .; J: TRBJ2-2; V: TRBV7-2; DNA: TGTGCCAGCAGCTTTAACAGGGGGCACACCGGGGAGCTGTTTTTT; CDR3: CASSFNRGHTGELFF
D: .; size: .; J: TRBJ1-2; V: TRBV27; DNA: TGTGCCAGCAGTTACGGGGGACTCGATGGCTACACCTTC; CDR3: CASSYGGLDGYTF
D: .; size: once; J: TRBJ2-2; V: TRBV4-2; DNA: TGTGCCAGCAGCCAAGATTCGGGGTCCGGGGAGCTGTTTTTT; CDR3: CASSQDSGSGELFF
D: TRBD2; size: .; J: TRBJ2-1; V: TRBV9; DNA: TGTGCCAGCAGCGTAGCTACGGGACGGGGGGTGAGGAATGAGCAGTTCTTC; CDR3: CASSVATGRGVRNEQFF
D: TRBD2; size: .; J: TRBJ2-4; V: TRBV30; DNA: TGTGCCTGGGGGACTAGCGGAAACATTCAGTACTTC; CDR3: CAWGTSGNIQYF
D: TRBD1; size: .; J: TRBJ1-5; V: TRBV6-1; DNA: TGTGCCAGCAGCGAGGGGACAGGAGGCAATCAGCCCCAGCATTTT; CDR3: CASSEGTGGNQPQHF
D: .; size: once; J: TRBJ1-3; V: TRBV5-4; DNA: TGTGCCAGCAGCTTGACAGGCTCTGGAAACACCATATATTTT; CDR3: CASSLTGSGNTIYF
D: TRBD2; size: .; J: TRBJ2-7; V: TRBV29-1; DNA: TGCAGCGTTGAAGATCGGGGTAGCGGGAGAGCCTCCTACGAGCAGTACTTC; CDR3: CSVEDRGSGRASYEQYF
D: TRBD1; size: few; J: TRBJ1-1; V: TRBV29-1; DNA: TGCAGCGCAGAACAGGGGGGCCCTGAAGCTTTCTTT; CDR3: CSAEQGGPEAFF
D: TRBD1; size: .; J: TRBJ2-3; V: TRBV7-6; DNA: TGTGCCAGCAGCTTAGGGACAGGGGGCGCAACAGATACGCAGTATTTT; CDR3: CASSLGTGGATDTQYF
D: TRBD2; size: .; J: TRBJ2-3; V: TRBV5-1; DNA: TGCGCCAGCAGCTTAGCGGGGGGTAGCACAGATACGCAGTATTTT; CDR3: CASSLAGGSTDTQYF
D: .; size: .; J: TRBJ1-3; V: TRBV5-1; DNA: TGCGCCAGCAGCTCTTCAGGGGCCGCTTCGGGAAACACCATATATTTT; CDR3: CASSSSGAASGNTIYF
D: TRBD1; size: .; J: TRBJ1-2; V: TRBV2; DNA: TGTGCCAGTCATACAGGGGGTTATGGCTACACCTTC; CDR3: CASHTGGYGYTF
D: .; size: .; J: TRBJ1-1; V: TRBV7-2; DNA: TGTGCCAGCAGCGTAGATCGGAACACTGAAGCTTTCTTT; CDR3: CASSVDRNTEAFF
D: .; size: .; J: TRBJ2-7; V: TRBV6-5; DNA: TGTGCCAGCAGTTCCGGTAGGGGGGGAAAGACCTACGAGCAGTACTTC; CDR3: CASSSGRGGKTYEQYF
D: TRBD1; size: .; J: TRBJ1-5; V: TRBV7-9; DNA: TGTGCCAGCAGCGCGTCCGGGACAGGGGGCATCAATCAGCCCCAGCATTTT; CDR3: CASSASGTGGINQPQHF
D: .; size: .; J: TRBJ1-1; V: TRBV5-1; DNA: TGCGCCAGCAGCTTGTACCCGATGGGGGCGAACACTGAAGCTTTCTTT; CDR3: CASSLYPMGANTEAFF
D: .; size: few; J: TRBJ2-1; V: TRBV2; DNA: TGTGCCAGCAGTACGGACAGTTTCGAGCAGTTCTTC; CDR3: CASSTDSFEQFF
D: TRBD1; size: .; J: TRBJ1-1; V: TRBV6-5; DNA: TGTGCCAGCAGTTCAAGGACAGGGGGCCTGGCCCGCGAAGCTTTCTTT; CDR3: CASSSRTGGLAREAFF
D: TRBD2; size: once; J: TRBJ2-7; V: TRBV4-1; DNA: TGCGCCAGCAGCCAAGATTCTAGCGGGGCACAATCCTACGAGCAGTACTTC; CDR3: CASSQDSSGAQSYEQYF
D: .; size: .; J: TRBJ2-1; V: TRBV5-1; DNA: TGCGCCAGCAGCTTGGCCGAAAGCGGCTCCTACAATGAGCAGTTCTTC; CDR3: CASSLAESGSYNEQFF
D: .; size: few; J: TRBJ2-7; V: TRBV10-2; DNA: TGCGCCAGCAGTGATAGGGAGGACGAGCAGTACTTC; CDR3: CASSDREDEQYF
D: .; size: .; J: TRBJ1-1; V: TRBV19; DNA: TGTGCCAGTAGCCGCTTTGGGCAGGGAACGGACACTGAAGCTTTCTTT; CDR3: CASSRFGQGTDTEAFF
D: .; size: .; J: TRBJ2-3; V: TRBV19; DNA: TGTGCCAGTAGTATAGATCTGAGGGCGCAGTATTTT; CDR3: CASSIDLRAQYF
D: TRBD1; size: few; J: TRBJ2-7; V: TRBV28; DNA: TGTGCCAGCAGTTTCCCCATCGACAGGGGGCAGGACTACGAGCAGTACTTC; CDR3: CASSFPIDRGQDYEQYF
D: TRBD2; size: .; J: TRBJ2-3; V: TRBV4-2; DNA: TGTGCCAGCAGCCAAGAAATCCCCACGGGCTACGGGGGGAGCACAGATACGCAGTATTTT; CDR3: CASSQEIPTGYGGSTDTQYF
D: TRBD1; size: once; J: TRBJ2-7; V: TRBV4-2; DNA: TGTGCCAGCAGCCCGGACAGGAGTCTCTCCTACGAGCAGTACTTC; CDR3: CASSPDRSLSYEQYF
D: TRBD1; size: once; J: TRBJ1-2; V: TRBV2; DNA: TGTGCCAGCAAGCGGACAGGGGGCGAGGGCTACCCCTTC; CDR3: CASKRTGGEGYPF
D: .; size: .; J: TRBJ2-7; V: TRBV6-1; DNA: TGTGCCAGCAGGTCGGGGGGCACCTACGAGCAGTACTTC; CDR3: CASRSGGTYEQYF
D: TRBD1; size: .; J: TRBJ2-1; V: TRBV9; DNA: TGTGCCAGCAGCGTAGGCCAGGGGGCGGCCAATGAGCAGTTCTTC; CDR3: CASSVGQGAANEQFF
D: TRBD2; size: .; J: TRBJ2-6; V: TRBV19; DNA: TGTGCCAGTAGTAGGGTAGCGGGGGGTCCGGCGGGGGCCAACGTCCTGACTTTC; CDR3: CASSRVAGGPAGANVLTF
D: .; size: few; J: TRBJ2-1; V: TRBV6-5; DNA: TGTGCCAGCAGTCGGGGGAGGAGGGAGCAGTTCTTC; CDR3: CASSRGRREQFF
D: .; size: .; J: TRBJ1-4; V: TRBV4-2; DNA: TGTGCCAGCAGCCAAGGACAGGCTGAAAAACTGTTTTTT; CDR3: CASSQGQAEKLFF
D: .; size: .; J: TRBJ1-2; V: TRBV5-1; DNA: TGCGCCAGCAGCTTGGACCCACTTCGGTTCGGTGGCTACACCTTC; CDR3: CASSLDPLRFGGYTF
D: .; size: .; J: TRBJ1-5; V: TRBV28; DNA: TGTGCCAGCAGTTCCGACTTCGGGGTAAGGCCCCAGCATTTT; CDR3: CASSSDFGVRPQHF
D: .; size: .; J: TRBJ2-7; V: TRBV7-9; DNA: TGTGCCAGCAGCCCCCATCCAAAAATAAGACAAAACTACGAGCAGTACTTC; CDR3: CASSPHPKIRQNYEQYF
D: .; size: once; J: TRBJ1-1; V: TRBV5-6; DNA: TGTGCCAGCAGCTTGGCCGGGGGAGGGGAAGCTTTCTTT; CDR3: CASSLAGGGEAFF
D: TRBD2; size: once; J: TRBJ2-2; V: TRBV5-1; DNA: TGCGCCAGCAGCGGGGGGGTCCCCGGCGGGGAGCTGTTTTTT; CDR3: CASSGGVPGGELFF
D: TRBD1; size: .; J: TRBJ2-7; V: TRBV5-1; DNA: TGCGCCAGCAGTCCTCGAACAGGGGACGAGCAGTACTTC; CDR3: CASSPRTGDEQYF